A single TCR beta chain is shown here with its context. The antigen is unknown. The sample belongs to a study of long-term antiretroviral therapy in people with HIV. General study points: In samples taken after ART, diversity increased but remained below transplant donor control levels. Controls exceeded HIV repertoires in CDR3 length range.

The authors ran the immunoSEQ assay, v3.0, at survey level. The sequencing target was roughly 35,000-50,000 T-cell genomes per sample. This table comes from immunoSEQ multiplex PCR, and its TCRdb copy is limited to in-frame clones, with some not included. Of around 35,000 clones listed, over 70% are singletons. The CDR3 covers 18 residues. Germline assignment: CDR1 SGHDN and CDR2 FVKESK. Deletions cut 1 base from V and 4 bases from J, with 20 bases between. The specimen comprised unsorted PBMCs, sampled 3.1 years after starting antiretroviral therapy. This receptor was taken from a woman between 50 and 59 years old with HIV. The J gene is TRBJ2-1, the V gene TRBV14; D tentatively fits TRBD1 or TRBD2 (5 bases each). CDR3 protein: CASSQAPWGPLHYNEQFF. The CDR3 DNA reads TGTGCCAGCAGCCAAGCGCCCTGGGGACCCCTCCATTACAATGAGCAGTTCTTC.